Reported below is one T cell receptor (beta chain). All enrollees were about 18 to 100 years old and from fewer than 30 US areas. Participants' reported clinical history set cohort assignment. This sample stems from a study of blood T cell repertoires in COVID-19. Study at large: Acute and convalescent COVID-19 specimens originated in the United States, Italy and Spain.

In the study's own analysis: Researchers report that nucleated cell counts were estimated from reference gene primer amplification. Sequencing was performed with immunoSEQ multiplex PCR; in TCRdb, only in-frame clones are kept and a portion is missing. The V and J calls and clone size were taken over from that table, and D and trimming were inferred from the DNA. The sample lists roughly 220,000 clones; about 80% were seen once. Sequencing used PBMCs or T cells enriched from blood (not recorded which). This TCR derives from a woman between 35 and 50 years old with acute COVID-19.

The CDR3: CASSLGWTSETQYF. As DNA, the CDR3 is TGTGCCAGCAGCTTAGGATGGACTAGCGAGACCCAGTACTTC. The J gene is TRBJ2-5, the V gene TRBV5-4, with TRBD2 identical over 8 bases. The CDR3 has 14 amino acids. The V and J ends lost 2 bases and 5 bases, in that order; junction bases with no gene match: 5. The germline V gene encodes CDR1 SGHNT and CDR2 YYREEE (reference sequence).